The rows below give T cell receptor beta chains drawn from one sample of a study of T cell changes during pregnancy in multiple sclerosis. Profiling relied on immunoSEQ multiplex PCR, and the TCRdb table lists in-frame clones only, not all of them. The data show tens of thousands of clones, roughly 90% seen once. Sequencing used peripheral blood, obtained in the first trimester of pregnancy. The receptor set was obtained from a female donor in good health, enrolled as a control in a pregnancy study. The CDR3 runs from the conserved cysteine through the conserved F or W. Each record gives: D gene, CDR3 length, J gene, clone size, V gene, CDR3 DNA, CDR3 protein. A D gene is named only where the DNA matches it firmly. Where a row states a size, it is once, few, many or the class of an expanded clone; other rows omit it.

NA	14	TRBJ1-1	few	TRBV2	TGTGCCAGCACGGGTTTAGCGATGAACACTGAAGCTTTCTTT	CASTGLAMNTEAFF
TRBD1	14	TRBJ1-5	few	TRBV2	TGTGCCAGCAGCCAGGACAGGGGATATCAGCCCCAGCATTTT	CASSQDRGYQPQHF
TRBD1	16	TRBJ2-6	NA	TRBV18	TGTGCCAGCTCCAACTATGACAGGGCTGGGGCCAACGTCCTGACTTTC	CASSNYDRAGANVLTF
NA	14	TRBJ1-3	NA	TRBV15	TGTGCCACCAGCAGAGGGCTGGCTGGAAACACCATATATTTT	CATSRGLAGNTIYF
NA	14	TRBJ2-7	NA	TRBV7-8	TGTGCCAGCAGTTACTACAGCGGCCCCTACGAGCAGTACTTC	CASSYYSGPYEQYF
NA	13	TRBJ1-1	once	TRBV9	TGTGCCAGCAGCCCAATATTGACTGTTGAAGCTTTCTTT	CASSPILTVEAFF
TRBD1	13	TRBJ2-3	NA	TRBV6-1	TGTGCCTCGGGACAGGGAATCCCAGATACGCAGTATTTT	CASGQGIPDTQYF
NA	15	TRBJ2-1	NA	TRBV7-2	TGTGCCAGCAGCTTCTCGGGGGTTACCTACAATGAGCAGTTCTTC	CASSFSGVTYNEQFF
TRBD2	17	TRBJ2-3	NA	TRBV10-3	TGTGCCATCAGTTACGCGATGGGGGCGGGGGGCGCAGATACGCAGTATTTT	CAISYAMGAGGADTQYF
TRBD1	15	TRBJ1-2	NA	TRBV5-5	TGTGCCAGCAGTACAATCGGGACAGGGGGACGTGGCTACACCTTC	CASSTIGTGGRGYTF
TRBD2	13	TRBJ2-7	NA	TRBV29-1	TGCAGCGTCTCTAGCGGGAGGACGTACGAGCAGTACTTC	CSVSSGRTYEQYF
TRBD2	16	TRBJ2-2	NA	TRBV7-9	TGTGCCAGCAGCCCCACTAGCGGTCCGAACACCGGGGAGCTGTTTTTT	CASSPTSGPNTGELFF